This T cell receptor beta chain emerged from a study of shared clonotypes between healthy human individuals. Overall study: Each donor had three CD4 naive, three CD4 memory, two CD8 naive and one CD8 memory plate. Study results and limitations: A small donor pool kept down the genetic and exposure-history diversity that was represented.

Germline trimming cut 6 bases from V and 4 bases from J; bases unmatched to any gene: 8. This CDR3 is built from 15 residues. CDR1 is MNHEY, CDR2 SMNVEV, per germline (reference sequence). The split of CD4+ cells yielded CD45RA+ naive and CD45RA-negative memory subsets. A word on this clone: Its antigen remains unidentified.

The input for sorted-subset replicate PCRs was roughly 180 ng DNA, tens of thousands of T cell genomes. TCRdb's table, derived via immunoSEQ multiplex PCR, lists solely in-frame clones and lacks some. The sample yields roughly 760,000 clones, less than 85% seen once. The chain uses TRBV27 and TRBJ2-7, with 11 positions matching TRBD2. This sequence originates from a woman in her 30s in good health. Sequencing was carried out using memory CD4+ T cells sorted from blood. Subset indicated: CD45RA-negative fraction. This CDR3 reads CASRKGLAAVYEQYF. In nucleotides, the CDR3 is TGTGCCAGCAGGAAGGGACTAGCGGCAGTATACGAGCAGTACTTC.